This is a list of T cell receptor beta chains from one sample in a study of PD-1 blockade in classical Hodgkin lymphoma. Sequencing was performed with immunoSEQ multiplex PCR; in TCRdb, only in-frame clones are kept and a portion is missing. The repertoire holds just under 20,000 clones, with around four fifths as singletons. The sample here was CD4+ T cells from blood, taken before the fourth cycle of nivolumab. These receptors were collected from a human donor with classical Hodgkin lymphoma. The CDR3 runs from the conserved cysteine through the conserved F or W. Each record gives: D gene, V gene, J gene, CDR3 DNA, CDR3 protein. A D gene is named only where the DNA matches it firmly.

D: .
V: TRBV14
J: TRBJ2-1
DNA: TGTGCCAGCAGCCCGACGACGTGGGACAATGAGCAGTTCTTC
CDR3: CASSPTTWDNEQFF

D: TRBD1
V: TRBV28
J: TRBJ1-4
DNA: TGTGCCAGCAGTTTACGAGGGGGCGTTGGGTTCCGAAAACTGTTTTTT
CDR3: CASSLRGGVGFRKLFF

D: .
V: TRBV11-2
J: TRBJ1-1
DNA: TGTGCCAGCAGCTTAGCGGGGGAGACTGAAGCTTTCTTT
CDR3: CASSLAGETEAFF

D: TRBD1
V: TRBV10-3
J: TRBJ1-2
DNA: TGTGCCAGCCTCGACAGGGGTTATGGCTACACCTTC
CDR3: CASLDRGYGYTF

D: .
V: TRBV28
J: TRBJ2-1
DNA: TGTGCCAGCAGTTTAATGGCAGTAAGCAATGAGCAGTTCTTC
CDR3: CASSLMAVSNEQFF

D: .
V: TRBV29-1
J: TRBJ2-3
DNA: TGCAGCGTTGAAGCCAGTACAGATACGCAGTATTTT
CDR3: CSVEASTDTQYF

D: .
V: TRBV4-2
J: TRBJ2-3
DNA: TGTGCCAGCAGCCAAGTTGGGTCCGGCACAGATACGCAGTATTTT
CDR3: CASSQVGSGTDTQYF

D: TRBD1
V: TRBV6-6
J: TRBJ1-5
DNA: TGTGCCAGCACTCGAACAGGGGGCAATAGCAATCAGCCCCAGCATTTT
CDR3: CASTRTGGNSNQPQHF

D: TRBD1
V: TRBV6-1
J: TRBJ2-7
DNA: TGTGCCAGCAACAGAGGACAGGAGTACTCCTACGAGCAGTACTTC
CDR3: CASNRGQEYSYEQYF

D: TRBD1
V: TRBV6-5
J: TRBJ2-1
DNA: TGTGCCAGCAGCGTAACAGGGGGCACCTACAATGAGCAGTTCTTC
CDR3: CASSVTGGTYNEQFF

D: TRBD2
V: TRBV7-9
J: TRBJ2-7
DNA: TGTGCCAGCAGCTTAGTAGGACTAGCGGGAGTATCCTACGAGCAGTACTTC
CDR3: CASSLVGLAGVSYEQYF